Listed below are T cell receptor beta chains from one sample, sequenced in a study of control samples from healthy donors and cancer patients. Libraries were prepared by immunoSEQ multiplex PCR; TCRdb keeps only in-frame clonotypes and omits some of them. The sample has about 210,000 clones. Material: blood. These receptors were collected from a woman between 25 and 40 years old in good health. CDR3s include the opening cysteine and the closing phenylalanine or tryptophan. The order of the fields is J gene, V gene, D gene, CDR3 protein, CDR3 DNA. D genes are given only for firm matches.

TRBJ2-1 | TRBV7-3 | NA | CASHGSHDNEQFF | TGTGCCAGCCACGGCTCCCACGACAATGAGCAGTTCTTC
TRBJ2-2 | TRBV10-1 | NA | CASSWDGTGELFF | TGCGCCAGCAGTTGGGACGGGACCGGGGAGCTGTTTTTT
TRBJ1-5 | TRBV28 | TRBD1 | CASSSRTGGLDQPQHF | TGTGCCAGCAGTTCCAGGACAGGGGGCCTAGATCAGCCCCAGCATTTT
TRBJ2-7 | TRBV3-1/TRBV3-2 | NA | CASSPQLGHSYEQYF | TGTGCCAGCAGCCCCCAATTGGGACACTCCTACGAGCAGTACTTC
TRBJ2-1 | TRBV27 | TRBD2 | CASRLPAGLAGRYEQFF | TGTGCCAGCAGACTCCCGGCCGGACTAGCGGGGCGATATGAGCAGTTCTTC
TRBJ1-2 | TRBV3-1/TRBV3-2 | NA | CASSQEGGGYTF | TGTGCCAGCAGCCAAGAGGGTGGTGGCTACACCTTC
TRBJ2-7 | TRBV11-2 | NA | CASSGYWGGGPTYEQYF | TGTGCCAGCAGCGGGTATTGGGGCGGGGGCCCGACCTACGAGCAGTACTTC
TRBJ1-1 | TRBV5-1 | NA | CATKEGDLNTEAFF | TGCGCCACCAAAGAGGGGGACTTAAACACTGAAGCTTTCTTT
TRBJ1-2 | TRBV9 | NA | CASGVGSEDGYTF | TGTGCCAGCGGCGTAGGCAGTGAAGATGGCTACACCTTC
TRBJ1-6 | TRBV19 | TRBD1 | CASSIGGTGVSPLHF | TGTGCCAGTAGTATAGGAGGGACAGGGGTATCACCCCTCCACTTT
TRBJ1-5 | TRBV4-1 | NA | CASSPNTRTVLEQPQHF | TGCGCCAGCAGCCCAAACACTCGGACAGTTCTAGAGCAGCCCCAGCATTTT
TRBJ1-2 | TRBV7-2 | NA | CASSPLHGSNGYTF | TGTGCCAGCAGCCCCCTGCACGGGAGTAATGGCTACACCTTC
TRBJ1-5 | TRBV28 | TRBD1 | CASTQPGTGVNQPQHF | TGTGCCAGCACCCAACCCGGGACAGGGGTTAATCAGCCCCAGCATTTT
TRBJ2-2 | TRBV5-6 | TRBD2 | CASSLKLAGGGELFF | TGTGCCAGCAGCTTGAAACTAGCGGGGGGCGGGGAGCTGTTTTTT
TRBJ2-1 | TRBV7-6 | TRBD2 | CASSPEVAGGAREQFF | TGTGCCAGCAGCCCAGAGGTGGCGGGGGGGGCTCGTGAGCAGTTCTTC
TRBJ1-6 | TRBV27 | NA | CASSLQGFNSPLHF | TGTGCCAGCAGTCTTCAGGGGTTCAATTCACCCCTCCACTTT
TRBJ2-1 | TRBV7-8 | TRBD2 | CASSSVAGGQYNEQFF | TGTGCCAGCAGCTCTGTAGCGGGGGGGCAATACAATGAGCAGTTCTTC
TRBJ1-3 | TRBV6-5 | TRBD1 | CASSYRDRGSGNTIYF | TGTGCCAGCAGTTACCGGGACAGGGGCTCTGGAAACACCATATATTTT
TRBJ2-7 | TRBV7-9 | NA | CASSPRTQGTYEQYF | TGTGCCAGCAGCCCTAGAACACAGGGAACCTACGAGCAGTACTTC
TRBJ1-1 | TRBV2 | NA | CATDKQGFATEAFF | TGTGCCACCGACAAACAGGGTTTTGCCACTGAAGCTTTCTTT
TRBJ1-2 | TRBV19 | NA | CASRLDSNYGYTF | TGTGCCAGTAGATTGGACAGCAACTATGGCTACACCTTC
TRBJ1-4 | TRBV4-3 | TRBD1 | CASSQNRDRPEKLFF | TGCGCCAGCAGCCAAAACCGGGACAGGCCTGAAAAACTGTTTTTT
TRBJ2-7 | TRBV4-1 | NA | CASSQEPGRRLPLEQYF | TGCGCCAGCAGCCAAGAGCCAGGACGTAGATTACCGCTCGAGCAGTACTTC
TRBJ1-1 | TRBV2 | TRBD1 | CASISTGVITEAFF | TGTGCCAGCATTTCGACAGGGGTGATTACTGAAGCTTTCTTT
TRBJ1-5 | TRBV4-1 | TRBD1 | CASSRLYLGQGNQPQHF | TGCGCCAGCAGCCGTTTATATTTAGGACAGGGTAATCAGCCCCAGCATTTT
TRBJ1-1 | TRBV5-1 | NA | CASSLLGGASNTEAFF | TGCGCCAGCAGCCTGCTCGGGGGGGCGTCGAACACTGAAGCTTTCTTT
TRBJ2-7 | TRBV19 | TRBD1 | CASSFLTGETYEQYF | TGTGCCAGTAGTTTCCTGACAGGGGAAACCTACGAGCAGTACTTC
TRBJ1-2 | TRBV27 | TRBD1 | CASSEGAGYGYTF | TGTGCCAGCAGTGAGGGGGCCGGCTATGGCTACACCTTC
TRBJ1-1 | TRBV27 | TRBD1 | CASRGQGAPTEAFF | TGTGCCAGCCGAGGACAGGGGGCGCCCACTGAAGCTTTCTTT
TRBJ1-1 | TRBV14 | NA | CASSQELYQGSRDLTEAFF | TGTGCCAGCAGCCAAGAACTATATCAAGGGTCCCGGGATCTCACTGAAGCTTTCTTT
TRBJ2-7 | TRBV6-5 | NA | CASSYEAPSSYEQYF | TGTGCCAGCAGTTACGAGGCCCCGAGCTCCTACGAGCAGTACTTC
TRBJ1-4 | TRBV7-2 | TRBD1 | CASSRGQVEKLFF | TGTGCCAGCAGCCGGGGACAGGTTGAAAAACTGTTTTTT
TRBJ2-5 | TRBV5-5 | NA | CASTPRRTQETQYF | TGTGCCAGCACCCCACGACGAACGCAAGAGACCCAGTACTTC
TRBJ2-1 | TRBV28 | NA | CASSLMGDRPYNEQFF | TGTGCCAGCAGTTTAATGGGCGACCGCCCCTACAATGAGCAGTTCTTC
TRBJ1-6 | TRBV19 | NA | CASSMATTGWQRESPLHF | TGTGCCAGTAGTATGGCCACCACTGGGTGGCAGAGGGAATCACCCCTCCACTTT
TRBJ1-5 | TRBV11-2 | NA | CASSLDLRPEVGGNQPQHF | TGTGCCAGCAGCTTAGATTTGAGACCTGAGGTAGGGGGCAATCAGCCCCAGCATTTT
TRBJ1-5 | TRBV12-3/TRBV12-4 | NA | CASSFRDQPQHF | TGTGCCAGCAGTTTTCGGGATCAGCCCCAGCATTTT
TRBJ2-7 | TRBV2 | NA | CASSEPREGAREQYF | TGTGCCAGCAGTGAACCCCGGGAGGGGGCAAGGGAGCAGTACTTC
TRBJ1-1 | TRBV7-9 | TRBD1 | CASKPRGTTEAFF | TGTGCCAGCAAACCCAGGGGGACCACTGAAGCTTTCTTT
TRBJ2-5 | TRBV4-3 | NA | CASSQDGGKTQYF | TGCGCCAGCAGCCAAGATGGGGGGAAGACCCAGTACTTC
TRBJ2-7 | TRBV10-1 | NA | CASSESWAEQYF | TGCGCCAGCAGTGAGTCGTGGGCCGAGCAGTACTTC
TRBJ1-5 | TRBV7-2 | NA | CASMIGNQPQHF | TGTGCCAGCATGATCGGTAATCAGCCCCAGCATTTT
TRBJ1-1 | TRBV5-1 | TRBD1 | CASSWGDRNTEAFF | TGCGCCAGCAGCTGGGGGGACAGGAACACTGAAGCTTTCTTT
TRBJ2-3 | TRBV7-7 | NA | CASSLAGSNTDTQYF | TGTGCTAGCAGCTTAGCAGGGTCGAACACAGATACGCAGTATTTT
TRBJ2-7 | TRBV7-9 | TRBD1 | CASSHDRAAYEQYF | TGTGCCAGCAGCCACGACAGGGCGGCCTACGAGCAGTACTTC
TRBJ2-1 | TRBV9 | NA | CASSLSPGNFYNEQFF | TGTGCCAGCAGCCTCTCCCCGGGGAATTTCTACAATGAGCAGTTCTTC
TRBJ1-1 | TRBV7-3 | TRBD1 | CASSSQGLSEAFF | TGTGCCAGCAGCTCACAGGGGCTATCAGAAGCTTTCTTT
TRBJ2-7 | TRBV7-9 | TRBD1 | CASSSPQGAGYEQYF | TGTGCCAGCAGCTCACCACAGGGGGCAGGATACGAGCAGTACTTC
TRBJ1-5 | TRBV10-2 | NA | CASSGSDGRNQPQHF | TGCGCCAGCAGTGGTTCAGACGGACGCAATCAGCCCCAGCATTTT
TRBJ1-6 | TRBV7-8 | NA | CASSRVPGPNSPLHF | TGTGCCAGCAGCCGAGTCCCGGGACCTAATTCACCCCTCCACTTT
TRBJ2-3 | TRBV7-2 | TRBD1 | CASSPQTGGADTQYF | TGTGCCAGCAGCCCGCAGACAGGGGGCGCAGATACGCAGTATTTT
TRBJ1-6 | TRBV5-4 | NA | CASSFRGQYNSPLHF | TGTGCCAGCAGCTTTCGCGGACAGTATAATTCACCCCTCCACTTT
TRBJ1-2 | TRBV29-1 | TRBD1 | CSVERTGQYGYTF | TGCAGCGTAGAGAGGACAGGCCAGTATGGCTACACCTTC
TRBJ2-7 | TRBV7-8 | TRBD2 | CASSLERDYEQYF | TGTGCCAGCAGCTTAGAGCGGGACTACGAGCAGTACTTC
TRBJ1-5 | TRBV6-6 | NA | CAGGTANQPQHF | TGTGCCGGAGGGACGGCAAATCAGCCCCAGCATTTT
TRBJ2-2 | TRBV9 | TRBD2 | CASSVAVLAGGGELFF | TGTGCCAGCAGCGTAGCTGTCCTAGCGGGCGGCGGGGAGCTGTTTTTT
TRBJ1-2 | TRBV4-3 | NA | CASSQAGSSYGYTF | TGCGCCAGCAGCCAAGCGGGCAGTAGCTATGGCTACACCTTC